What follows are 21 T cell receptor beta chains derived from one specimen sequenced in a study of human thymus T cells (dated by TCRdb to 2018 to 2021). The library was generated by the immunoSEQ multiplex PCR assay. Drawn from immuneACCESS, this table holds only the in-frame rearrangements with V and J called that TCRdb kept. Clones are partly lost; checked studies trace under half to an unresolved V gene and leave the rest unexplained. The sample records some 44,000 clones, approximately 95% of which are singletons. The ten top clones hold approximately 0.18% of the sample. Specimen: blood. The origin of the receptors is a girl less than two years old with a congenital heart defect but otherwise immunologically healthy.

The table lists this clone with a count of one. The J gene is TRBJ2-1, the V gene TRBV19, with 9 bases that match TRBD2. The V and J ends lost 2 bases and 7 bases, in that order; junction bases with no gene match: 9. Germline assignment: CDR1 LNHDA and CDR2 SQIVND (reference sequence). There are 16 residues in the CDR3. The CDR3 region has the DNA TGTGCCAGTAGTATATTAGGGACTAGCTGGGGGAATGAGCAGTTCTTC. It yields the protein CASSILGTSWGNEQFF.

CDR3 coding DNA: TGCGCCAGCAGCAAAGGGGACACTGAAGCTTTCTTT. It encodes CASSKGDTEAFF. The genes are TRBV5-1 and TRBJ1-1; D might be TRBD1 (5 bases). Trimming pared 4 bases from V and 3 bases from J, leaving 7 bases between. CDR3 length: 12 amino acids. Per germline, CDR1 SGHRS and CDR2 YFSETQ.

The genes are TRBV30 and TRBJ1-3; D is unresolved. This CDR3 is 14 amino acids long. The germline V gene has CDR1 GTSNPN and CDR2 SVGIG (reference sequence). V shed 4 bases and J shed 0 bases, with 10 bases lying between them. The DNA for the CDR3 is TGTGCCTGGACAGGACCGAACTCTGGAAACACCATATATTTT. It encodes CAWTGPNSGNTIYF.

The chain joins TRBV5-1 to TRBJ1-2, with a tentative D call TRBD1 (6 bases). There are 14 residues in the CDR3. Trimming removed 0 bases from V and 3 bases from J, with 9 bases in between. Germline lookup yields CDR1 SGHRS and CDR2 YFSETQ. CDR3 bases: TGCGCCAGCAGCTTGGACAGGGTGGACTATGGCTACACCTTC. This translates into CASSLDRVDYGYTF.

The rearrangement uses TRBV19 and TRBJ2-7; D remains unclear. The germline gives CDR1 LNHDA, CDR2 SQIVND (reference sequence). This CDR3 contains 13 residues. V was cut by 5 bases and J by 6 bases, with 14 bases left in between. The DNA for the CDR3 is TGTGCCAGTAGTGCGTACCTCCGAGGCGAGCAGTACTTC. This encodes CASSAYLRGEQYF.

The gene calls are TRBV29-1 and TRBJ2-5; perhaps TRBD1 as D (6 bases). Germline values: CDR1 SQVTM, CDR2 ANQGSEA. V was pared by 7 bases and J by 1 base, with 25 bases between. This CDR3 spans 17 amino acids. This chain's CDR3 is CSACHGRSFRGQETQYF. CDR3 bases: TGCAGCGCCTGTCATGGCCGAAGCTTCAGGGGCCAAGAGACCCAGTACTTC.

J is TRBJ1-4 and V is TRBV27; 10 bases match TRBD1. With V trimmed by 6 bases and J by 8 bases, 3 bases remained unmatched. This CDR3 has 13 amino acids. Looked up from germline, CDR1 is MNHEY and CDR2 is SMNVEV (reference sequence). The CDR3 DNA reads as TGTGCCAGCAGGGGACAGGGGAGGGAAAAACTGTTTTTT. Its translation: CASRGQGREKLFF.

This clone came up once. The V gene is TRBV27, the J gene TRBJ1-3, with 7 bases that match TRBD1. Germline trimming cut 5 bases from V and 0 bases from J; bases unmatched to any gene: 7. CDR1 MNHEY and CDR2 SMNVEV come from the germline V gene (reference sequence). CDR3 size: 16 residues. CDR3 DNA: TGTGCCAGCAGTCCGTCCACAGGGGTCTCTGGAAACACCATATATTTT. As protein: CASSPSTGVSGNTIYF.

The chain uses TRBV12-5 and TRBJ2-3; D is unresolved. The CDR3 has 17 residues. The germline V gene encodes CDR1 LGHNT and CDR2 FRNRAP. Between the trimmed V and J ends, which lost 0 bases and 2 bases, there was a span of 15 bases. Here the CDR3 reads CASGLVLKQTLTDTQYF. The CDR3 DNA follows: TGTGCTAGTGGTTTGGTACTGAAGCAAACCCTCACAGATACGCAGTATTTT. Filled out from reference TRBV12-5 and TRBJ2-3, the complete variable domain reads DARVTQTPRHKVTEMGQEVTMRCQPILGHNTVFWYRQTMMQGLELLAYFRNRAPLDDSGMPKDRFSAEMPDATLATLKIQPSEPRDSAVYFCASGLVLKQTLTDTQYFGPGTRLTVL.

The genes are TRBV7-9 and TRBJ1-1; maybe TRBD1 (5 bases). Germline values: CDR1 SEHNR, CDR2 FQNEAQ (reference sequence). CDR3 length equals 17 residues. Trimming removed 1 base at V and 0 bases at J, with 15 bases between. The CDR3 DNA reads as TGTGCCAGCAGCTTAGACCCGGGACGGCTCATGAACACTGAAGCTTTCTTT. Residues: CASSLDPGRLMNTEAFF.

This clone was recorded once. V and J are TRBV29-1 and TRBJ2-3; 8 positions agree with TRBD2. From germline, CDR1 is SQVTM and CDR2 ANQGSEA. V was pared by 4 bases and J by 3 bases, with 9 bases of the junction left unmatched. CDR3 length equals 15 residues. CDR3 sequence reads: CSVVVLAVGTDTQYF. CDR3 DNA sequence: TGCAGCGTTGTTGTACTAGCGGTTGGAACAGATACGCAGTATTTT.

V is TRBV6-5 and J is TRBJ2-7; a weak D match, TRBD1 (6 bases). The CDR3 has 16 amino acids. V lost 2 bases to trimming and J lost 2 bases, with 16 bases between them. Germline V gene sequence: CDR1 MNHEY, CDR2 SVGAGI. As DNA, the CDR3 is TGTGCCAGCAGTTACGGGGCACGGACAGATCCCTACGAGCAGTACTTC. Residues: CASSYGARTDPYEQYF.

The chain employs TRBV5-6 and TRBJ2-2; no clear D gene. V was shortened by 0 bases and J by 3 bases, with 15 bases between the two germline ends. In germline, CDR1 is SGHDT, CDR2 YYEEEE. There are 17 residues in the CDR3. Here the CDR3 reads CASSLDPRRYYTGELFF. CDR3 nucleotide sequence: TGTGCCAGCAGCTTGGATCCTAGACGTTATTACACCGGGGAGCTGTTTTTT.

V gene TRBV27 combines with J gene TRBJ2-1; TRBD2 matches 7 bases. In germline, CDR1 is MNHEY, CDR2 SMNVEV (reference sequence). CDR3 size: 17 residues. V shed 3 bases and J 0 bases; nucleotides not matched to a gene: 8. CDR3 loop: CASSFSVGGSSYNEQFF. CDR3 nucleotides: TGTGCCAGCAGTTTTTCCGTTGGCGGGAGCTCCTACAATGAGCAGTTCTTC.

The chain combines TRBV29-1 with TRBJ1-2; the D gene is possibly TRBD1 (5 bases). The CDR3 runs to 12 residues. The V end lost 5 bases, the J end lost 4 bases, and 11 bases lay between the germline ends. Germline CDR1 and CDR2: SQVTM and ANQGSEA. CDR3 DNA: TGCAGCGTTTCAGGGACTGCCTATGGCTACACCTTC. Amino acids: CSVSGTAYGYTF.

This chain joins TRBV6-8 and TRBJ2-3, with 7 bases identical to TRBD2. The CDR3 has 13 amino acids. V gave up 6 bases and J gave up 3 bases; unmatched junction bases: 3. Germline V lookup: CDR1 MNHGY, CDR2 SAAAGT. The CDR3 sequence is CASSGEGTDTQYF. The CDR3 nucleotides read TGTGCCAGCAGCGGGGAGGGAACAGATACGCAGTATTTT.

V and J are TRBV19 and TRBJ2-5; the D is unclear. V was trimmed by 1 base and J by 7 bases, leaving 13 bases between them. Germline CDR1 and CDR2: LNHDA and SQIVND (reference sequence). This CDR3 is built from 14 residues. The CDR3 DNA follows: TGTGCCAGTAGTATAGGGCTGGCGTCGGGGACCCAGTACTTC. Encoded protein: CASSIGLASGTQYF.

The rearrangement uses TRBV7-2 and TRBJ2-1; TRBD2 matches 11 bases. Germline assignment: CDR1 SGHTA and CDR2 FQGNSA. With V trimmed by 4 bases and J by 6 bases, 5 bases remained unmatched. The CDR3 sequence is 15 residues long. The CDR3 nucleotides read TGTGCCAGCAGCTCCGCGGGACTAGCGGCCAATGAGCAGTTCTTC. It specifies CASSSAGLAANEQFF.

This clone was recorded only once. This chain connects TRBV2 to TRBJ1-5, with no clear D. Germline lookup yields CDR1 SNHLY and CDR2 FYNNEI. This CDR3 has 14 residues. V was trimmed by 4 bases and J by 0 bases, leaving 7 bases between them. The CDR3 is CASSGRYSNQPQHF. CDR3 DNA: TGTGCCAGCAGTGGCAGGTATAGCAATCAGCCCCAGCATTTT.

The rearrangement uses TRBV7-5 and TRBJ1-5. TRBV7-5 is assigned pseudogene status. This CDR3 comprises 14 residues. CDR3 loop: CARSALNSNQPQHF. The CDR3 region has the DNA TGTGCCAGAAGCGCGCTAAATAGCAATCAGCCCCAGCATTTT.

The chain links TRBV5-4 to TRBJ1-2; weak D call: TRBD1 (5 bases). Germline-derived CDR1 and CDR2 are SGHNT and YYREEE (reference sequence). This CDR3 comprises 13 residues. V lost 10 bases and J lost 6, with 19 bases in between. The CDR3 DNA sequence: TGTGCCGTCCCGCTAGGGACCTTGGATGGCTACACCTTC. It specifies CAVPLGTLDGYTF. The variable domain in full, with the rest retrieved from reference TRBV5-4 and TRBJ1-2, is ETGVTQSPTHLIKTRGQQVTLRCSSQSGHNTVSWYQQALGQGPQFIFQYYREEENGRGNFPPRFSGLQFPNYSSELNVNALELDDSALYLCAVPLGTLDGYTFGSGTRLTVV.